The 30 T cell receptor beta chains reported below all come from one sample, sequenced in a study of T-cell memory formation after mild COVID-19. TCRdb re-analysed the 5' RACE reads in MiXCR, keeping a single row per CDR3 protein. The repertoire has 40,000 to 45,000 distinct CDR3 sequences, 7.3% of them found once; the top ten carry approximately 1.5%. Input material: PBMCs or a T cell subset sorted from them (not recorded which). These receptors came from a man aged 18 to 29 who had mild COVID-19 (a few samples of this study predate the infection). Cell type and time point are not known.

This clonotype was seen more than once but under ten times. The gene calls are TRBV2 and TRBJ2-5, with 7 bases identical to TRBD2. Germline CDR1 reads SNHLY; CDR2 reads FYNNEI. CDR3 size: 14 residues. V was clipped by 7 bases and J by 6 bases; unmatched bases: 11. The CDR3 loop reads CASTFWGGPQTQYF. The DNA for the CDR3 is TGTGCCAGCACCTTTTGGGGGGGACCTCAGACCCAGTACTTC. Looking up the rest from reference TRBV2 and TRBJ2-5 gives the full variable domain: EPEVTQTPSHQVTQMGQEVILRCVPISNHLYFYWYRQILGQKVEFLVSFYNNEISEKSEIFDDQFSVERPDGSNFTLKIRSTKLEDSAMYFCASTFWGGPQTQYFGPGTRLLVL.

This clonotype has ten or more counts. The chain uses TRBV20-1 and TRBJ2-1, with 14 positions matching TRBD2. Germline V CDR1 and CDR2: DFQATT, SNEGSKA (reference sequence). This CDR3 spans 17 amino acids. With 5 bases clipped from V and 6 bases from J, the junction kept 12 bases outside the gene matches. This CDR3 reads CSAPGLAGGFPSNEQFF. The CDR3 bases are TGCAGTGCTCCCGGACTAGCGGGGGGATTCCCGTCCAATGAGCAGTTCTTC.

At least ten counts were recorded for this clonotype. The chain recombines TRBV5-1 with TRBJ2-7; D may correspond to TRBD1 or TRBD2 (5 bases each). Germline values: CDR1 SGHRS, CDR2 YFSETQ. V was shortened by 0 bases and J by 3 bases, with 10 bases between the two germline ends. This CDR3 comprises 14 residues. The CDR3 loop reads CASSLGVGVYEQYF. In DNA form, the CDR3 reads TGCGCCAGCAGCTTGGGAGTGGGGGTCTACGAGCAGTACTTC.

The chain combines TRBV3-1 with TRBJ2-2, with 7 bases lining up with TRBD2. Germline lookup yields CDR1 LGHDT and CDR2 YNNKEL (reference sequence). Germline trimming cut 1 base from V and 4 bases from J; bases unmatched to any gene: 0. This CDR3 comprises 14 residues. CDR3 sequence (DNA): TGTGCCAGCAGCCAAGCGGGAGGCACCGGGGAGCTGTTTTTT. Translated, it gives CASSQAGGTGELFF.

The chain couples TRBV7-9 to TRBJ2-7; tentative D call: TRBD1 (6 bases). Trimming left V 5 bases short and J 2 bases short, with 16 bases between. Germline V gives CDR1 SEHNR, CDR2 FQNEAQ (reference sequence). The CDR3 extends over 15 amino acids. The chain's CDR3 is CASSRAPQGAYEQYF. The CDR3 region has the DNA TGTGCCAGCAGCCGAGCGCCACAGGGTGCCTACGAGCAGTACTTC.

This clonotype was found a few times. V is TRBV20-1 and J is TRBJ1-2; D call uncertain. The CDR3 extends over 9 amino acids. Germline CDR1 reads DFQATT; CDR2 reads SNEGSKA (reference sequence). The V end lost 3 bases, the J end lost 6 bases, and 2 bases lay between the germline ends. CDR3 loop: CSASNGYTF. The CDR3 bases are TGCAGTGCTAGCAATGGCTACACCTTC.

This clonotype turned up a few times. V usage is TRBV20-1 and J usage is TRBJ2-1; D is possibly TRBD2 (5 bases). The CDR3 totals 15 residues. Germline-derived CDR1 and CDR2 are DFQATT and SNEGSKA (reference sequence). Trimming stripped 3 bases from V and 3 bases from J, with 15 bases between. CDR3 in amino acids: CSASSSSGNYNEQFF. The CDR3 bases are TGCAGTGCTAGTTCCTCCAGCGGCAACTACAATGAGCAGTTCTTC.

This clonotype occurred a few times. The chain is built from TRBV5-5 and TRBJ2-5; tentatively, D is TRBD1 (6 bases). The CDR3 loop spans 14 amino acids. V shed 0 bases and J shed 5 bases, with 11 bases lying between them. Germline loops: CDR1 SGHKS, CDR2 YYEKEE (reference sequence). The chain's CDR3 is CASSLAGAGETQYF. The CDR3 DNA reads as TGTGCCAGCAGCTTGGCAGGGGCAGGGGAGACCCAGTACTTC.

The chain employs TRBV7-2 and TRBJ2-3, with TRBD2 matching 9 bases. V trimming: 5 bases; J trimming: 9 bases; junction bases outside the gene matches: 15. This CDR3 has 16 residues. Germline CDR1 is SGHTA and CDR2 is FQGNSA. CDR3 DNA sequence: TGTGCCAGCAGCCCAGGGTGGCGGGGGGGAGGAGAGACGCAGTATTTT. Translating gives CASSPGWRGGGETQYF.

There are many counts of this clonotype. The chain joins TRBV20-1 to TRBJ1-1, with no clear D. Germline V gives CDR1 DFQATT, CDR2 SNEGSKA (reference sequence). The V gene lost 0 bases and the J gene lost 0 bases, with 8 bases spanning the gap. This CDR3 comprises 14 residues. This CDR3 reads CSAREPGLNTEAFF. The CDR3 DNA follows: TGCAGTGCTAGAGAGCCCGGTTTGAACACTGAAGCTTTCTTT.

This clonotype came up a few times. The chain couples TRBV20-1 to TRBJ2-6, with TRBD2 identical over 12 bases. The germline V gene has CDR1 DFQATT and CDR2 SNEGSKA (reference sequence). The CDR3 has 20 amino acids. Unmatched junction bases numbered 12, after V lost 0 bases and J lost 3 bases. CDR3 DNA sequence: TGCAGTGCTAGAGATGGCCCCTCTAGCGGGGGGGCCGGTGGGGCCAACGTCCTGACTTTC. It encodes CSARDGPSSGGAGGANVLTF.

This clonotype was counted at least ten times. The chain's CDR3 is CASSDTLGEGGTQHF. CDR3 DNA: TGTGCCAGCAGTGACACCCTCGGGGAGGGCGGTACCCAGCATTTT. The genes are TRBV25-1 and TRBJ1-5; no firm D call. Looked up from germline, CDR1 is MGHDK and CDR2 is SYGVNS. Deletions cut 3 bases from V and 11 bases from J, with 20 bases between. This CDR3 has 15 amino acids.

In its sample, this clonotype was seen many times. V gene TRBV4-1 combines with J gene TRBJ2-7; TRBD2 matches 10 bases. Germline V gives CDR1 MGHRA, CDR2 YSYEKL. V trimming: 0 bases; J trimming: 6 bases; junction bases outside the gene matches: 11. This CDR3 has 17 residues. The CDR3 sequence: CASSQEGKTSGKTEQYF. In DNA, the CDR3 is TGCGCCAGCAGCCAAGAAGGGAAAACTAGCGGGAAAACCGAGCAGTACTTC.

This clonotype has a count of ten or more. The V gene is TRBV7-2, the J gene TRBJ1-5; unclear D gene. V dropped 6 bases and J dropped 6 bases, with 9 bases sitting between them. The length of the CDR3 is 12 residues. CDR1 and CDR2 (germline): SGHTA, FQGNSA. The CDR3, as DNA: TGTGCCAGCAGTCCCCCAGGTCAGCCCCAGCATTTT. Translated, it gives CASSPPGQPQHF.

The sample holds many counts of this clonotype. V gene TRBV6-5 combines with J gene TRBJ2-5, with unresolved D. V was cut by 4 bases and J by 0 bases, with 12 bases left in between. Germline CDR1 reads MNHEY; CDR2 reads SVGAGI. This CDR3 contains 15 residues. The CDR3 DNA reads TGTGCCAGCAGTTTGGCTGCGACGTACCAAGAGACCCAGTACTTC. Its translation: CASSLAATYQETQYF.

The V call is TRBV27, the J call TRBJ1-5; 8 bases map to TRBD1. V was clipped by 6 bases and J by 6 bases; unmatched bases: 1. The germline V gene encodes CDR1 MNHEY and CDR2 SMNVEV (reference sequence). The CDR3 spans 12 residues. The CDR3 DNA sequence: TGTGCCAGCAGGACAGGGGTTCAGCCCCAGCATTTT. Protein sequence: CASRTGVQPQHF.

This clonotype was counted only a few times. V is TRBV4-3 and J is TRBJ2-3; D is perhaps TRBD1 (7 bases). With 5 bases removed from V and 3 bases from J, the gap between germline ends came to 12 bases. CDR1 and CDR2 (germline): LGHNA, YSLEER. The length of the CDR3 is 14 residues. DNA for the CDR3: TGCGCCAGCAGCATCGGGGGACAGACAGATACGCAGTATTTT. Protein product: CASSIGGQTDTQYF.

This clonotype has a handful of counts. The chain has TRBV20-1 and TRBJ2-7; 9 positions match TRBD1. V shed 3 bases and J 4 bases; nucleotides not matched to a gene: 1. Germline V CDR1 and CDR2: DFQATT, SNEGSKA (reference sequence). CDR3 length: 12 amino acids. The CDR3: CSARDRGYEQYV. For the CDR3, the DNA is TGCAGTGCTAGGGACAGGGGTTACGAGCAGTACGTC.

This clonotype was picked up many times. This chain joins TRBV6-6 and TRBJ2-1; no clear D gene. CDR1 and CDR2 (germline): MNHNY, SVGAGI (reference sequence). The V gene lost 0 bases and the J gene lost 4 bases, with 4 bases spanning the gap. The CDR3 has 13 residues. The CDR3: CASSYSGYNEQFF. DNA of the CDR3: TGTGCCAGCAGTTACTCCGGGTACAATGAGCAGTTCTTC.

This chain joins TRBV6-1 and TRBJ1-1; D is undetermined. There are 12 residues in the CDR3. V lost 4 bases, J lost 11 bases, and 14 bases lay in between. Per the germline V gene, CDR1 is MNHNS and CDR2 is SASEGT. The CDR3 nucleotides are TGTGCCAGCAGTGTTGGCGCCCTGAGGGCTTTCTTT. Protein: CASSVGALRAFF.

This sequence joins TRBV11-2 and TRBJ2-5; unclear D gene. Germline lookup yields CDR1 SGHAT and CDR2 FQNNGV. CDR3 length: 13 amino acids. Trimming took 3 bases from V and 0 from J, leaving 5 bases between them. The DNA of the CDR3 is TGTGCCAGCAGCTTTGGGGACCAAGAGACCCAGTACTTC. This encodes CASSFGDQETQYF.

This clonotype was observed a handful of times. The CDR3, as DNA: TGTGCCAGCAGGCCGGACTCTTTCGGGGAGCTGTTTTTT. This encodes CASRPDSFGELFF. This chain uses TRBV6-5 with TRBJ2-2, with D maybe TRBD2 (5 bases). Trimming removed 6 bases from V and 7 bases from J, with 12 bases in between. This CDR3 spans 13 amino acids. The germline gives CDR1 MNHEY, CDR2 SVGAGI.

About this clonotype: A much larger clone differs by one base, so this may be a read error. The chain carries TRBV9 and TRBJ2-3, with unresolved D. The germline V gene has CDR1 SGDLS and CDR2 YYNGEE. V dropped 0 bases and J dropped 4 bases, with 9 bases sitting between them. CDR3 size: 14 residues. The CDR3 is CASSVATQSDTQYF. The DNA for the CDR3 is TGTGCCAGCAGCGTAGCCACACAGTCAGATACGCAGTATTTT.

In this sample, this clonotype turned up many times. The chain joins TRBV9 to TRBJ2-1; perhaps TRBD1 as D (6 bases). The CDR3 extends over 15 amino acids. V was pared by 0 bases and J by 12 bases, with 19 bases between. CDR1 SGDLS and CDR2 YYNGEE come from the germline V gene. This CDR3 is CASSVDGGQKPVQFF. CDR3 bases: TGTGCCAGCAGCGTAGATGGGGGACAAAAGCCTGTGCAGTTCTTC.

The chain carries TRBV5-1 and TRBJ1-1, with TRBD1 matching over 7 bases. This CDR3 is 13 amino acids long. Losses at the gene ends were 7 bases for V and 6 bases for J; bases not matched to a gene: 9. Germline V gene sequence: CDR1 SGHRS, CDR2 YFSETQ. CDR3 protein: CASGDSRRSEAFF. The CDR3, as DNA: TGCGCCAGCGGGGACAGCCGGAGATCTGAAGCTTTCTTT.

This clonotype showed up many times. The CDR3 nucleotides are TGTGCCAGCAGCTTAACTAGCGGCACGGGAAAAAACATTCAGTACTTC. This encodes CASSLTSGTGKNIQYF. The V gene is TRBV7-8, the J gene TRBJ2-4; TRBD2 matches at 8 bases. Trimming removed 2 bases from V and 4 bases from J; junction bases left unmatched: 7. This CDR3 has 16 residues. Germline values: CDR1 SGHVS, CDR2 FQNEAQ. The full variable domain, its missing parts supplied by reference TRBV7-8 and TRBJ2-4, is GAGVSQSPRYKVAKRGQDVALRCDPISGHVSLFWYQQALGQGPEFLTYFQNEAQLDKSGLPSDRFFAERPEGSVSTLKIQRTQQEDSAVYLCASSLTSGTGKNIQYFGAGTRLSVL.

This chain joins TRBV20-1 and TRBJ2-1; D is possibly TRBD1 or TRBD2 (5 bases each). The V gene's germline CDR1 is DFQATT and CDR2 SNEGSKA (reference sequence). With 4 bases removed from V and 3 bases from J, the gap between germline ends came to 10 bases. The CDR3 has 13 residues. The CDR3, as DNA: TGCAGTGCTACCCGGGACGACTACAATGAGCAGTTCTTC. Its translation: CSATRDDYNEQFF.

Here the CDR3 reads CSVSWGEGQYF. CDR3 DNA: TGCAGCGTTTCTTGGGGCGAGGGACAGTACTTC. The chain employs TRBV29-1 and TRBJ2-4; D might be TRBD1 or TRBD2, each matching 5 bases. Looked up from germline, CDR1 is SQVTM and CDR2 is ANQGSEA. The V gene lost 5 bases and the J gene lost 13 bases, with 15 bases spanning the gap. This CDR3 spans 11 amino acids.

The V and J genes are TRBV2 and TRBJ2-7; D is unclear. V was trimmed by 3 bases and J by 7 bases, leaving 19 bases between them. Germline values: CDR1 SNHLY, CDR2 FYNNEI. The CDR3 has 15 amino acids. Written as DNA, the CDR3 is TGTGCCAGCAGTGAGCCCTCCCGACTGGCGGAAGAGCAGTACTTC. Translation gives CASSEPSRLAEEQYF.

This clonotype has just a few counts. This rearrangement joins TRBV4-1 to TRBJ2-1; tentatively, D is TRBD2 (6 bases). V lost 1 base, J lost 6 bases, and 16 bases lay in between. This CDR3 has 16 amino acids. Germline V CDR1 and CDR2: MGHRA, YSYEKL. The CDR3 reads CASSQGSRQGGNEQFF. The CDR3 nucleotides read TGCGCCAGCAGCCAAGGCTCTAGGCAGGGAGGCAATGAGCAGTTCTTC.